The sequence of this T cell receptor beta chain was determined in a study of early T cells in non-severe SARS-CoV-2 infection (dated by TCRdb to 2020 to 2023). In the study overall: Bulk RNA from unsorted whole blood was used for TCR sequencing, so alpha and beta chains could not be paired. The full study reports these points: Matching against VDJdb was skewed toward anti-spike CD8 responses, likely underestimated virus-specific expansions, and missed private and CD4 specificities.

The CDR3 runs 12 residues from the cysteine to the phenylalanine. The CDR3 DNA has 36 bases and is translated from base 1. V lost 7 bases and J lost 4 bases, and the count of bases not matched to a germline gene is 2. According to the germline V gene, CDR1 reads SGHTA and CDR2 reads FQGNSA. This clonotype was detected only a few times. The antigen it binds to is not known. One base away there is no much larger clone; base qualities are not given. Set within a cohort of healthcare workers in London, UK, this nested case-control study involved weekly PCR testing of nasopharyngeal swabs along with blood sampling. Healthcare workers were enrolled in the week of the UK lockdown, from 23 to 31 March 2020, and were followed every week for up to roughly 16 weeks. Library prep was done by 5' RACE. The data were produced on a NextSeq 500. The TCR library protocol attached unique molecular identifiers to individual cDNA molecules to correct for sequencing error and PCR bias. Sequencing covered both TCR alpha and beta chains, and within each sample the abundances of alpha and beta sequences were tightly co-correlated. The paper's data handling went like this. Decombinator V4 was used to annotate TCR sequences for V gene, J gene and CDR3. Expanded TCRs were defined as changing significantly between any two time points under a Poisson model with p below 0.0001. TCR abundances were normalised to the total number of TCRs sequenced per sample and were expressed as counts per million. TRAV1-2 paired with TRAJ12, TRAJ20 or TRAJ33 defined MAIT TCRs, while TRAV10 paired with TRAJ18 defined iNKT TCRs. VDJdb, accessed on 1 November 2021, was searched for TCRs annotated for CMV, EBV and SARS-CoV-2, and TCRs annotated for more than one antigen were excluded. TCRdb reprocessed the public reads (quality trimming at Q25 with fastp, clone calling with MiXCR) and kept in-frame beta chains. Entries are consolidated by CDR3 protein sequence, retaining the most common genes and DNA. TCRdb's processing, not the authors' own work, is the source of the V and J calls. The sample profile shows 20,000 to 25,000 distinct CDR3 sequences; less than 5.5% of them were found once. Of the sample, about 4.5% is held by the ten largest clones.

The sequenced material came from whole blood. The clonotype originates from an adult who was a healthcare worker with PCR-confirmed SARS-CoV-2 infection or an uninfected control (not recorded which). Recombination linked TRBV7-2 to TRBJ1-2; the junction holds 8 bases that match TRBD1. The CDR3 here reads CASKTGAYGYTF. The nucleotide sequence is given as TGTGCCAGCAAGACAGGGGCCTATGGCTACACCTTC.